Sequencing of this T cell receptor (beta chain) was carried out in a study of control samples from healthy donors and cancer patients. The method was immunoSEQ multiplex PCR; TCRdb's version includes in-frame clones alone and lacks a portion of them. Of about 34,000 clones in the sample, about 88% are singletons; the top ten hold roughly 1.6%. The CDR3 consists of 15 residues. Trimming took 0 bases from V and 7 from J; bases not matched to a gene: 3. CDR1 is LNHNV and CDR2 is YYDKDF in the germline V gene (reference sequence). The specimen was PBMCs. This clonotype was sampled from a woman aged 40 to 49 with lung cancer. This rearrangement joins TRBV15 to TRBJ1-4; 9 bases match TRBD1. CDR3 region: CATSRDRQGGEKLFF. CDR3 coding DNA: TGTGCCACCAGCAGAGATCGACAGGGGGGTGAAAAACTGTTTTTT.